The next 25 T cell receptor beta chains were all read from a single sample in a study of blood T cell repertoires in COVID-19. Here immunoSEQ multiplex PCR was the method, and the copy in TCRdb shows in-frame clones only, minus some. The table shows 35,000 to 50,000 clones, with roughly 85% occurring only once. Material for sequencing was peripheral blood. These receptor sequences come from a man in his fifties or sixties with active COVID-19.

In this sample, this clone turned up a few times. V and J are TRBV19 and TRBJ2-3, with 7 nucleotides matching TRBD1. The germline gives CDR1 LNHDA, CDR2 SQIVND (reference sequence). This CDR3 is 14 amino acids long. V lost 7 bases to trimming and J lost 0 bases; unmatched junction nucleotides: 4. The DNA for the CDR3 is TGTGCCAGTACCCCGACAGGGAGCACAGATACGCAGTATTTT. Amino acid sequence: CASTPTGSTDTQYF.

This clone was recorded only once. This chain links TRBV9 with TRBJ2-5, with 7 bases fitting TRBD2. The CDR3 loop spans 14 amino acids. Germline CDR1 and CDR2: SGDLS and YYNGEE. V was clipped by 3 bases and J by 2 bases; unmatched bases: 4. CDR3 nucleotide sequence: TGTGCCAGCAGCGGTCTAGCGGAACAAGAGACCCAGTACTTC. Encoded protein: CASSGLAEQETQYF.

V gene TRBV7-2 combines with J gene TRBJ1-2, with 12 nucleotides matching TRBD1. The CDR3 is 14 residues long. V lost 5 bases and J lost 8; bases outside the gene matches: 6. Germline V lookup: CDR1 SGHTA, CDR2 FQGNSA. CDR3 sequence (DNA): TGTGCCAGCAGCCCCGGGACAGGGGGCAAAGGCTACACCTTC. Amino acid sequence: CASSPGTGGKGYTF.

The rearrangement uses TRBV2 and TRBJ2-7; the match to TRBD1 covers 9 bases. Germline lookup yields CDR1 SNHLY and CDR2 FYNNEI. J was trimmed by 1 base and V by 10 bases; bases with no gene match: 8. The CDR3 consists of 14 residues. CDR3 nucleotide sequence: TGTGCCACAAGGCCCGGGACAGGGTCCTACGAGCAGTACTTC. It codes for CATRPGTGSYEQYF.

The genes are TRBV7-9 and TRBJ2-7; 10 bases are shared with TRBD1. J lost 5 bases, V lost 4 bases, and 2 bases had no gene match. CDR3 length: 13 residues. Germline values: CDR1 SEHNR, CDR2 FQNEAQ (reference sequence). The CDR3 nucleotides read TGTGCCAGCAGCTCGGGACAGGGGAACGAGCAGTACTTC. This translates into CASSSGQGNEQYF.

This clone appeared once. CDR3 sequence (DNA): TGTGCCAGCAGTTTCCAGGGGGCCTCTGAAGCTTTCTTT. Translation gives CASSFQGASEAFF. This chain joins TRBV2 and TRBJ1-1; 8 positions agree with TRBD1. With 5 bases clipped from V and 6 bases from J, the junction kept 5 bases outside the gene matches. Germline loops: CDR1 SNHLY, CDR2 FYNNEI. The CDR3 runs to 13 residues.

The rearrangement links TRBV19 to TRBJ2-5, with unresolved D. Germline-derived CDR1 and CDR2 are LNHDA and SQIVND (reference sequence). V lost 5 bases, J lost 5 bases, and 12 bases lay in between. The CDR3 runs 13 residues. The CDR3: CASSPFERETQYF. DNA of the CDR3: TGTGCCAGTAGTCCCTTCGAGAGGGAGACCCAGTACTTC.

This sequence joins TRBV4-2 and TRBJ1-2; 7 bases fit TRBD1. This CDR3 comprises 16 residues. With V trimmed by 1 base and J by 6 bases, 11 bases remained unmatched. CDR1 and CDR2 from the germline V gene are LGHNA and YNFKEQ. CDR3 bases: TGTGCCAGCAGCCAAGGCGGACAGGACCTAACTAATGGCTACACCTTC. Encoded protein: CASSQGGQDLTNGYTF.

This chain uses TRBV2 with TRBJ2-3; 8 positions match TRBD2. With 11 bases clipped from V and 0 bases from J, the junction kept 7 bases outside the gene matches. Germline V gives CDR1 SNHLY, CDR2 FYNNEI. The CDR3 contains 14 residues. The CDR3 protein is CAGNVAGSTDTQYF. DNA for the CDR3: TGTGCCGGAAACGTAGCGGGAAGCACAGATACGCAGTATTTT.

This clone has only one observation. The rearrangement joins TRBV25-1 to TRBJ1-4; 8 nucleotides line up with TRBD1. Germline CDR1 is MGHDK and CDR2 is SYGVNS. Trimming cost V 4 bases and J 8 bases; bases outside gene matches: 12. The CDR3 consists of 16 residues. CDR3 in amino acids: CASSGSNRGTWEKLFF. In DNA form, the CDR3 reads TGTGCCAGCAGTGGTAGTAACAGGGGGACTTGGGAAAAACTGTTTTTT.

The chain is built from TRBV5-1 and TRBJ1-2; 8 bases align to TRBD1. Germline V lookup: CDR1 SGHRS, CDR2 YFSETQ. The V and J ends lost 3 bases and 8 bases, in that order; junction bases with no gene match: 9. This CDR3 contains 14 residues. The CDR3 nucleotides are TGCGCCAGCAGCTCTGCACAGGGGGGAGGAGGCTACACCTTC. Protein sequence: CASSSAQGGGGYTF.

The chain recombines TRBV5-6 with TRBJ1-3; TRBD1 aligns across 7 bases. Germline values: CDR1 SGHDT, CDR2 YYEEEE. Trimming took 3 bases from V and 5 from J; bases not matched to a gene: 5. This CDR3 is built from 14 residues. The CDR3 sequence: CASSSTGVRNTIYF. The DNA for the CDR3 is TGTGCCAGCAGCTCTACAGGGGTTCGAAACACCATATATTTT.

The chain couples TRBV10-3 to TRBJ1-6; D unresolved. Trimming removed 2 bases at V and 10 bases at J, with 15 bases between. CDR1 is ENHRY and CDR2 is SYGVKD in the germline V gene. This CDR3 has 15 residues. The CDR3 DNA sequence: TGTGCCATCAGTGAGGGTGGAGGGAGTGGATCACCCCTCCACTTT. Translating it yields CAISEGGGSGSPLHF.

This rearrangement joins TRBV18 to TRBJ1-1; maybe TRBD1 (6 bases). Germline assignment: CDR1 KGHSH and CDR2 LQKENI. This CDR3 spans 14 amino acids. V dropped 1 base and J dropped 2 bases, with 8 bases sitting between them. The CDR3 DNA reads as TGTGCCAGCTCACCACTGACAGGAAACACTGAAGCTTTCTTT. Its translation: CASSPLTGNTEAFF.

In its sample, this clone was seen once. The chain combines TRBV11-2 with TRBJ2-5; TRBD1 is a possible D gene (5 bases). In germline, CDR1 is SGHAT, CDR2 FQNNGV. V was pared by 1 base and J by 3 bases, with 9 bases between. This CDR3 is 14 amino acids long. The CDR3 nucleotides read TGTGCCAGCAGCTTAGTCGCAGGGAAAGAGACCCAGTACTTC. Protein: CASSLVAGKETQYF.

The chain recombines TRBV7-6 with TRBJ2-2, with 8 positions matching TRBD1. The CDR3 consists of 14 residues. Germline loops: CDR1 SGHVS, CDR2 FNYEAQ. The V and J ends lost 5 bases and 11 bases, in that order; junction bases with no gene match: 10. CDR3 sequence (DNA): TGTGCCAGCAGCCAGAACCCGGGACAGGTAGAGCTGTTTTTT. As protein: CASSQNPGQVELFF. Looking up the rest from reference TRBV7-6 and TRBJ2-2 gives the full variable domain: GAGVSQSPRYKVTKRGQDVALRCDPISGHVSLYWYRQALGQGPEFLTYFNYEAQQDKSGLPNDRFSAERPEGSISTLTIQRTEQRDSAMYRCASSQNPGQVELFFGEGSRLTVL.

This rearrangement joins TRBV5-6 to TRBJ1-1; D is uncertain. Germline-derived CDR1 and CDR2 are SGHDT and YYEEEE. The V end was cut by 6 bases, the J end by 6 bases, with 18 bases between. The CDR3 is 14 residues long. CDR3 coding DNA: TGTGCCAGCAAGGAGATCGGCCTGGAGGCTGAAGCTTTCTTT. Translation gives CASKEIGLEAEAFF.

The J gene is TRBJ1-5, the V gene TRBV19; 9 nucleotides agree with TRBD1. Germline V gene data show CDR1 as LNHDA and CDR2 as SQIVND (reference sequence). The V segment lost 5 bases and the J segment 2 bases; nucleotides outside the gene matches: 7. CDR3 length equals 16 residues. The DNA for the CDR3 is TGTGCCAGTAGTCTCCGGACAGGGGCCGGCAATCAGCCCCAGCATTTT. It translates to CASSLRTGAGNQPQHF.

The chain links TRBV11-1 to TRBJ1-5, with TRBD1 identical over 9 bases. The CDR3 runs 14 residues. The J segment lost 6 bases and the V segment lost 5 bases, leaving 5 bases of the junction unmatched. Per germline, CDR1 SGHAT and CDR2 FQDESV (reference sequence). CDR3 coding DNA: TGTGCCAGCAGCCCGGGACAGGGAGGTCAGCCCCAGCATTTT. It encodes CASSPGQGGQPQHF. The variable domain in full, completed from reference TRBV11-1 and TRBJ1-5, reads EAEVAQSPRYKITEKSQAVAFWCDPISGHATLYWYRQILGQGPELLVQFQDESVVDDSQLPKDRFSAERLKGVDSTLKIQPAELGDSAMYLCASSPGQGGQPQHFGDGTRLSIL.

V gene TRBV7-2 combines with J gene TRBJ2-7, with a weak D call TRBD2 (6 bases). Trimming removed 7 bases at V and 7 bases at J, with 14 bases between. Germline V gene sequence: CDR1 SGHTA, CDR2 FQGNSA. The CDR3 covers 12 residues. CDR3 region: CASTLGGREQYF. CDR3 bases: TGTGCCAGCACCCTTGGGGGGAGAGAGCAGTACTTC. The full variable domain, with the rest looked up from reference TRBV7-2 and TRBJ2-7, is GAGVSQSPSNKVTEKGKDVELRCDPISGHTALYWYRQSLGQGLEFLIYFQGNSAPDKSGLPSDRFSAERTGGSVSTLTIQRTQQEDSAVYLCASTLGGREQYFGPGTRLTVT.

This clone was seen just once. The CDR3 sequence: CATSRGGGTLEADTQYF. The CDR3 region has the DNA TGTGCCACCAGCAGAGGAGGGGGAACGCTAGAGGCAGATACGCAGTATTTT. The rearrangement uses TRBV15 and TRBJ2-3; perhaps TRBD1 as D (6 bases). The V end lost 1 base, the J end lost 4 bases, and 18 bases lay between the germline ends. The CDR3 sequence is 17 residues long. Germline assignment: CDR1 LNHNV and CDR2 YYDKDF (reference sequence).

This chain connects TRBV11-2 to TRBJ2-2; 8 positions agree with TRBD1. V trimming: 3 bases; J trimming: 5 bases; junction bases outside the gene matches: 5. Looked up from germline, CDR1 is SGHAT and CDR2 is FQNNGV. This CDR3 has 15 amino acids. The CDR3 coding sequence is TGTGCCAGCAGCTTGGCAGGGGGCAGAACCGGGGAGCTGTTTTTT. It encodes CASSLAGGRTGELFF.

The chain links TRBV7-9 to TRBJ2-7; 12 bases line up with TRBD2. Germline loops: CDR1 SEHNR, CDR2 FQNEAQ (reference sequence). V dropped 5 bases and J dropped 4; count of bases not matched to a gene: 6. CDR3 length equals 15 residues. The DNA of the CDR3 is TGTGCCAGCAGCCCGCTCGGACTAGCGGGATACGAGCAGTACTTC. Its translation is CASSPLGLAGYEQYF.

This sequence joins TRBV27 and TRBJ2-7, with 9 positions matching TRBD1. The V gene end was trimmed by 3 bases and the J gene end by 3 bases; junction bases not matched to a gene: 3. The germline CDR1 and CDR2 sequences are MNHEY and SMNVEV (reference sequence). CDR3 length equals 14 residues. CDR3 sequence (DNA): TGTGCCAGCAGTTTCCGGGACAGGGTCTACGAGCAGTACTTC. Encoded protein: CASSFRDRVYEQYF.

The chain has TRBV10-2 and TRBJ1-4; D is possibly TRBD1 (6 bases). The CDR3 runs 15 residues. The V and J ends lost 0 bases and 7 bases respectively, with 12 bases between them. Germline CDR1 WSHSY, CDR2 SAAADI. This CDR3 is CASSESGTRGEKLFF. CDR3 nucleotide sequence: TGCGCCAGCAGTGAGTCGGGAACCAGGGGTGAAAAACTGTTTTTT.